A single sample gave rise to the 12 T cell receptor beta chains below, sequenced in a study of tumor-infiltrating lymphocytes in localized non-small cell lung cancer. Sequencing was performed with immunoSEQ multiplex PCR; in TCRdb, only in-frame clones are kept and a portion is missing. The repertoire holds 15,000 to 20,000 clones, roughly 40% seen once, with about 17% in the top ten. The sequencing sample was made of lung tumor tissue. These receptor sequences come from a human donor with non-small cell lung cancer.

The chain employs TRBV19 and TRBJ2-3; tentatively, D is TRBD1 (5 bases). The CDR3 covers 14 residues. CDR1 is LNHDA, CDR2 SQIVND, per germline (reference sequence). V was clipped by 6 bases and J by 5 bases, with 15 bases between them. CDR3 DNA sequence: TGTGCCAGTAGGGAGACAGCCCGACGAGATACGCAGTATTTT. Translation: CASRETARRDTQYF.

J is TRBJ2-6 and V is TRBV7-8; D assignment may be TRBD1 or TRBD2 (5 bases each). Per the germline V gene, CDR1 is SGHVS and CDR2 is FQNEAQ. Trimming shortened V by 8 bases and J by 4 bases, and 12 bases separated the two germline ends. CDR3 length: 14 residues. The CDR3 spells CASERGAGANVLTF. CDR3 nucleotides: TGTGCCAGCGAGAGGGGAGCAGGGGCCAACGTCCTGACTTTC.

The chain links TRBV28 to TRBJ1-4; 7 bases map to TRBD1. The ends lost 7 bases at V and 4 bases at J; junction bases unmatched: 15. Per germline, CDR1 MDHEN and CDR2 SYDVKM. The CDR3 consists of 17 residues. CDR3 DNA: TGTGCCAGCATCCAGGGGGACAGCTTCGGGGTTAATGAAAAACTGTTTTTT. Protein: CASIQGDSFGVNEKLFF.

The chain links TRBV10-3 to TRBJ2-7; 11 positions match TRBD2. Germline trimming cut 6 bases from V and 1 base from J; bases unmatched to any gene: 2. The CDR3 runs to 14 residues. The germline gives CDR1 ENHRY, CDR2 SYGVKD. CDR3 residues: CAISASGGSYEQYF. The DNA of the CDR3 is TGTGCCATCAGCGCTAGCGGGGGGTCCTACGAGCAGTACTTC.

The chain combines TRBV30 with TRBJ1-1, with D possibly matching TRBD1 (5 bases). The CDR3 extends over 14 amino acids. Per germline, CDR1 GTSNPN and CDR2 SVGIG (reference sequence). With 0 bases removed from V and 9 bases from J, the gap between germline ends came to 17 bases. In DNA, the CDR3 is TGTGCCTGGAGTGTACTGAGTGGCAGGGTGAAAGCTTTCTTT. Amino acids: CAWSVLSGRVKAFF. Using reference TRBV30 and TRBJ1-1 for the parts outside the CDR3, the full variable domain is SQTIHQWPATLVQPVGSPLSLECTVEGTSNPNLYWYRQAAGRGLQLLFYSVGIGQISSEVPQNLSASRPQDRQFILSSKKLLLSDSGFYLCAWSVLSGRVKAFFGQGTRLTVV.

This clone is medium-sized (0.01 to 0.1%). The chain combines TRBV7-3 with TRBJ2-2, with D possibly called TRBD1 or TRBD2 (5 bases each). The CDR3 is made up of 14 amino acids. From germline, CDR1 is SGHTA and CDR2 FQGTGA. V gave up 10 bases and J gave up 4 bases, with 16 bases separating them. CDR3 sequence reads: CATKLGVGTGELFF. DNA for the CDR3: TGTGCCACTAAGCTGGGGGTGGGCACCGGGGAGCTGTTTTTT.

V and J are TRBV5-8 and TRBJ2-3, with D unclear. Germline loops: CDR1 SGHTS, CDR2 YDEGEE. This CDR3 comprises 11 residues. Trimming cost V 2 bases and J 5 bases, with 3 bases left between them. The CDR3 reads CASSLIDTQYF. CDR3 coding DNA: TGTGCCAGCAGCTTAATAGATACGCAGTATTTT.

The rearrangement links TRBV6-5 to TRBJ2-5, with 12 bases lining up with TRBD2. Gene TRBJ2-7 matches the end of the DNA better, so the J call may be wrong. The CDR3 contains 15 residues. In germline, CDR1 is MNHEY, CDR2 SVGAGI. Here the CDR3 reads CASSYSGLAGYEQYF. As DNA, the CDR3 is TGTGCCAGCAGTTACTCCGGACTAGCGGGGTACGAGCAGTACTTC.

In its sample, this clone was seen a few times. V gene TRBV6-5 combines with J gene TRBJ1-2; TRBD1 aligns across 11 bases. The CDR3 has 15 residues. CDR1 and CDR2 from the germline V gene are MNHEY and SVGAGI. The V and J ends lost 6 bases and 10 bases, in that order; junction bases with no gene match: 13. CDR3 DNA: TGTGCCAGCAGATCCGGGACAGGGGGTATTAGGCTCTACACCTTC. This encodes CASRSGTGGIRLYTF.

The chain is built from TRBV30 and TRBJ2-7; D might be TRBD2 (7 bases). Germline-derived CDR1 and CDR2 are GTSNPN and SVGIG (reference sequence). Trimming cost V 0 bases and J 0 bases, with 27 bases left between them. This CDR3 contains 20 residues. The CDR3 is CAWSVGSGRRGPRSSYEQYF. In DNA form, the CDR3 reads TGTGCCTGGAGTGTTGGCTCGGGGCGGCGGGGGCCCCGCAGCTCCTACGAGCAGTACTTC.

Written as DNA, the CDR3 is TGCGCCAGCAGCCAAGATGCAACAAACACAGATACGCAGTATTTT. As protein: CASSQDATNTDTQYF. The chain uses TRBV4-3 and TRBJ2-3, with unresolved D. In germline, CDR1 is LGHNA, CDR2 YSLEER. The V end was cut by 0 bases, the J end by 2 bases, with 9 bases between. CDR3 size: 15 residues.

This clone counts as medium-sized. This rearrangement joins TRBV19 to TRBJ2-3; D uncertain. Germline CDR1 reads LNHDA; CDR2 reads SQIVND (reference sequence). The CDR3 has 14 residues. The V gene lost 10 bases and the J gene lost 3 bases, with 17 bases spanning the gap. This CDR3 reads CATKMEGLTDTQYF. CDR3 nucleotides: TGTGCCACAAAAATGGAAGGGTTGACAGATACGCAGTATTTT.